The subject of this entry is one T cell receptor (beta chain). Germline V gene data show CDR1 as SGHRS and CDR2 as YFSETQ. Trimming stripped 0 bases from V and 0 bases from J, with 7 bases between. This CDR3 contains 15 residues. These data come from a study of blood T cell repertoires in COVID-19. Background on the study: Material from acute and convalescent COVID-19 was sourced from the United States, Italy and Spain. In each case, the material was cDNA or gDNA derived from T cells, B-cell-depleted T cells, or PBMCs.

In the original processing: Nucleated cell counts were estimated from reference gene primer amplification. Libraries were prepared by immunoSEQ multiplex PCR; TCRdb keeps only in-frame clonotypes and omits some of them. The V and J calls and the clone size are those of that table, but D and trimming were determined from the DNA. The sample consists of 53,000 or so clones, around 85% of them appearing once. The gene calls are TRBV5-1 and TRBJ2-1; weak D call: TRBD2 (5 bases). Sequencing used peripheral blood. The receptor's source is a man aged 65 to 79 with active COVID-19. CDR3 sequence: CASSLEAGSYNEQFF. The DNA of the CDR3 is TGCGCCAGCAGCTTGGAGGCGGGCTCCTACAATGAGCAGTTCTTC.